The following is a T cell receptor beta chain sequence with its context. Its antigen is not identified. V lost 5 bases and J lost 6, with 16 bases in between. Germline values: CDR1 MDHEN, CDR2 SYDVKM. This CDR3 has 14 amino acids. Using immunoSEQ multiplex PCR, the repertoire was profiled, and TCRdb retains in-frame clones only, with some absent. The sample lists 35,000 to 55,000 clones; 85% to 95% were seen once. The sample comes from a study of OX40 agonist ivuxolimab in advanced cancers. On the study more broadly: Participants, 70% to 90% male, averaged around 60 years of age, ranging from roughly 20 to 85. Of the patients, three showed partial responses, one with hepatocellular carcinoma and two with cutaneous melanoma.

Study outcomes and limitations: Average numbers of expanded clones were greater in CD8+ T cells than in CD4+.

The rearrangement joins TRBV28 to TRBJ1-2; D remains ambiguous. The sample in question was CD4+ or CD8+ T cells sorted from blood, obtained in a trial of the OX40 agonist ivuxolimab. The receptor was isolated from an adult with an advanced solid tumor such as melanoma, head and neck, liver or kidney cancer. The DNA for the CDR3 is TGTGCCAGCAGTCCCGAGGCCCAGGTGGATGGCTACACCTTC. This gives the protein CASSPEAQVDGYTF.